This TCR beta chain was sequenced during a study of CD8 T cells in Susac syndrome. Whole-study findings and limits: An acknowledgment was made by the study that its TCR sequencing and HLA analysis involved relatively few individuals.

When the RNA was reverse transcribed, random hexamers were used with an input of about 0.5 to 1 ug. Multiplex PCR with immunoSEQ amplified the TCR beta CDR3 across 54 Vbeta and 13 Jbeta. One entry per CDR3 protein results from TCRdb running MiXCR on the immunoSEQ multiplex PCR reads. The sample lists hundreds of thousands of distinct CDR3 sequences; about 88% were seen once. Germline V gene sequence: CDR1 DFQATT, CDR2 SNEGSKA (reference sequence). V was clipped by 0 bases and J by 3 bases, with 11 bases between them. This CDR3 comprises 14 residues. The patients who served as multiple sclerosis controls were treatment-naive and had stable or active relapsing-remitting disease that fulfilled the revised McDonald criteria. Bulk CD8+ and CD4+ cells came from magnetic negative isolation; CD8+ TEMRA by FACS. About this clonotype itself: Its target is unknown.

The sequence came from a human donor with multiple sclerosis. The rearrangement uses TRBV20-1 and TRBJ1-1, with D unclear. The material sequenced was CD8+ T cells from PBMCs. The CDR3 reads CSARDKEGYTEAFF. DNA of the CDR3: TGCAGTGCTAGAGATAAGGAGGGATACACTGAAGCTTTCTTT.